This entry features one TCR beta chain sequence. V gave up 2 bases and J gave up 2 bases, with 6 bases separating them. The CDR3 is made up of 14 amino acids. Per the germline V gene, CDR1 is LNHDA and CDR2 is SQIVND (reference sequence). These data belong to a study of blood T cell repertoires in COVID-19. Study-level information: From T cells, B-cell-depleted T cells, or PBMCs came the material, which was cDNA or gDNA.

The authors' processing: Using reference gene primer amplification, nucleated cell counts were estimated. Using immunoSEQ multiplex PCR, the repertoire was profiled, and TCRdb retains in-frame clones only, with some absent. V and J calls and clone size are copied from that table; D and trimming were computed from the DNA. The sample records 100,000 to 150,000 clones, 65% to 90% being singletons. The material sequenced was peripheral blood. This sequence joins TRBV19 and TRBJ2-2, with D uncertain. The receptor comes from a woman in her sixties or seventies with active or convalescent COVID-19. The CDR3 reads CASSIQTNTGELFF. In DNA, the CDR3 is TGTGCCAGTAGTATACAGACTAACACCGGGGAGCTGTTTTTT.